This entry concerns a single T cell receptor (beta chain). Its specificity is not known. The source of the sample is a study of CD8+CD57+ T cells in acquired aplastic anemia. The wider study: The average read count for CD4+ cells in healthy donors was around 10 million. General study results and limits: Twenty-nine shared CD8+ CDR3s appeared highly expressed within patients' immunodominant clones. Patients showed no significant difference from controls in CD8+ Simpson's diversity.

Profiling that covered TCR beta VDJ and CDR3 relied on genomic DNA as its template. In TCRdb, the reads were re-called with MiXCR into one record per CDR3 protein. Among 120,000 or so distinct CDR3 sequences, 40% to 60% were seen once, and the ten largest hold 2.5% to 3%. Per germline, CDR1 SGHRS and CDR2 YFSETQ. The V segment lost 0 bases and the J segment 4 bases; nucleotides outside the gene matches: 4. CDR3 size: 15 residues. The sample comprised sorted CD4+, CD8+, or CD8+CD57+ T cells (not recorded which) from PBMCs. This chain connects TRBV5-1 to TRBJ1-1; TRBD1 matches 9 bases. This TCR derives from a human donor in good health, serving as a control. Written as DNA, the CDR3 is TGCGCCAGCAGCTTGGGGGCGACAGGGGGCACTGAAGCTTTCTTT. It encodes CASSLGATGGTEAFF. Full variable domain (missing parts from reference TRBV5-1 and TRBJ1-1): KAGVTQTPRYLIKTRGQQVTLSCSPISGHRSVSWYQQTPGQGLQFLFEYFSETQRNKGNFPGRFSGRQFSNSRSEMNVSTLELGDSALYLCASSLGATGGTEAFFGQGTRLTVV.